One and the same sample provided the 5 T cell receptor beta chains below, sequenced in a study of T cell changes during pregnancy in multiple sclerosis (dated by TCRdb to the late 2010s). Library construction relied on the immunoSEQ multiplex PCR assay. TCRdb limited this immuneACCESS table to in-frame rearrangements with V and J called. A share of clones is missing; checked studies link under half to unresolved V genes, and the rest is unexplained. The sample profile shows roughly 100,000 clones; 75% to 95% of them were found once. The ten largest clonotypes hold roughly 0.79% of the sample. This material consisted of peripheral blood, taken in the second trimester of pregnancy. The receptor set was obtained from a female donor in good health, enrolled as a control in a pregnancy study.

The genes are TRBV6-1 and TRBJ2-1; possibly TRBD2 for D (7 bases). V was pared by 5 bases and J by 0 bases, with 11 bases between. The CDR3 is 15 amino acids. The V gene's germline CDR1 is MNHNS and CDR2 SASEGT. This CDR3 is CASSRGGSSYNEQFF. The CDR3 nucleotides read TGTGCCAGCAGTCGCGGGGGCAGCTCCTACAATGAGCAGTTCTTC.

The chain is built from TRBV10-2 and TRBJ2-1, with 9 bases that match TRBD2. V lost 8 bases to trimming and J lost 3 bases; unmatched junction nucleotides: 11. CDR1 and CDR2 from the germline V gene are WSHSY and SAAADI. CDR3 length: 16 residues. This CDR3 is CASGGSGGPFYNEQFF. The CDR3 DNA reads TGCGCCAGCGGGGGTAGCGGGGGTCCATTCTACAATGAGCAGTTCTTC.

The V and J genes are TRBV13 and TRBJ1-5; D not certain. With 0 bases removed from V and 7 bases from J, the gap between germline ends came to 7 bases. The CDR3 is made up of 13 amino acids. Per germline, CDR1 PRHDT and CDR2 FYEKMQ (reference sequence). The CDR3 loop reads CASSLGRYQPQHF. The CDR3 nucleotides are TGTGCCAGCAGCTTAGGGAGATACCAGCCCCAGCATTTT.

The V and J genes are TRBV28 and TRBJ2-5; maybe TRBD2 (6 bases). V was pared by 6 bases and J by 5 bases, with 16 bases between. Looked up from germline, CDR1 is MDHEN and CDR2 is SYDVKM. CDR3 length equals 14 residues. Here the CDR3 DNA reads TGTGCCAGCAGCTTACTAGCAGCCAGGGAGACCCAGTACTTC. It yields the protein CASSLLAARETQYF.

The V call is TRBV5-1, the J call TRBJ1-2, with a weak D call TRBD1 (5 bases). Germline V lookup: CDR1 SGHRS, CDR2 YFSETQ. Deletions cut 0 bases from V and 8 bases from J, with 11 bases between. The CDR3 sequence is 13 residues long. For the CDR3, the DNA is TGCGCCAGCAGCTTGGATGGGGCCGGAGGCTACACCTTC. This codes for CASSLDGAGGYTF.